The sequence of this TCR beta chain was determined in a study of T cell repertoires in cytomegalovirus infection. General observations from the study: Carriers of CMV and the relevant HLA type were discriminated by public TCR beta frequency.

From the reads, TCRdb called clonotypes with MiXCR, one entry per CDR3 protein. The sample holds hundreds of thousands of distinct CDR3 sequences, roughly a third seen once. About this clonotype itself: Its antigen is as yet unknown.

The sample in question was cultured PBMCs, obtained from culture after CMV antigen stimulation. The source of this sequence is a human donor in good health (CMV status not recorded). Some clones in this sample may be carry-over from other donors' samples.

The DNA for the CDR3 is TGCAGTGCTAGAAACAGGGGGCGGTGGGGATACGAGCAGTACTTC. It yields the protein CSARNRGRWGYEQYF. This sequence joins TRBV20-1 and TRBJ2-7; TRBD1 matches at 9 bases. The V gene's germline CDR1 is DFQATT and CDR2 SNEGSKA (reference sequence). The CDR3 extends over 15 amino acids. After removal of 2 bases from V and 4 bases from J, the junction contained 9 bases not matched to a gene.